This passage covers 16 T cell receptor beta chains from one sample sequenced in a study of T-cell reconstitution after alpha-beta-depleted transplantation in children. TCRbeta library construction was performed incorporating unique molecular identifiers. TCRdb fed the PCR reads into MiXCR, producing one record per CDR3 protein. The table records approximately 190,000 distinct CDR3 sequences, about 8.2% of them present only once. The source was PBMCs, mostly from graft donor cells, collected 360 days after TCRalphabeta/CD19-depleted stem cell transplant. All receptors come from a male patient aged 2 to 9 who had a stem cell transplant for acute myeloid leukemia, so the T cells may come from the graft donor.

The rearrangement joins TRBV9 to TRBJ2-7, with D possibly TRBD1 on 6 matching bases. The CDR3 is 15 amino acids. The V gene's germline CDR1 is SGDLS and CDR2 YYNGEE. V was trimmed by 0 bases and J by 0 bases, leaving 10 bases between them. CDR3 coding DNA: TGTGCCAGCAGCGTAGGACAGGCGAGCTCCTACGAGCAGTACTTC. Encoded protein: CASSVGQASSYEQYF.

In this sample, this clonotype turned up many times. The chain links TRBV6-1 to TRBJ1-6; a weak D match, TRBD1 (5 bases). The V gene lost 2 bases and the J gene lost 0 bases, with 20 bases spanning the gap. From germline, CDR1 is MNHNS and CDR2 SASEGT. This CDR3 has 20 residues. This chain's CDR3 is CASSERGLGHLSSYNSPLHF. The CDR3 bases are TGTGCCAGCAGTGAAAGGGGCCTAGGGCACCTGAGCTCCTATAATTCACCCCTCCACTTT.

This clonotype was seen a handful of times. The V and J genes are TRBV6-1 and TRBJ2-7; a possible D gene is TRBD2 (6 bases). This CDR3 comprises 14 residues. Germline V gene lookup returns CDR1 MNHNS and CDR2 SASEGT. Trimming removed 6 bases from V and 3 bases from J, with 15 bases in between. CDR3 in DNA: TGTGCCAGCAGCCGACTAGTGGGGGACTACGAGCAGTACGTC. This translates into CASSRLVGDYEQYV.

This clonotype has more than one count but fewer than ten. This rearrangement joins TRBV12-5 to TRBJ1-2; D is unclear. Trimming took off 3 bases at V and 2 bases at J, with 13 bases between the two ends. This CDR3 contains 15 residues. CDR1 is LGHNT, CDR2 FRNRAP, per germline. The CDR3 DNA is TGTGCTAGTGGTTTCCGGTCGGCCCCAAACTATGGCTACACCTTC. Translated, it gives CASGFRSAPNYGYTF.

This clonotype was seen at least ten times. This chain joins TRBV5-1 and TRBJ1-1; the D is unclear. The CDR3 runs to 14 residues. Germline V gene lookup returns CDR1 SGHRS and CDR2 YFSETQ. Trimming stripped 2 bases from V and 8 bases from J, with 16 bases between. The CDR3 is CASSFNGRLEEAFF. For the CDR3, the DNA is TGCGCCAGCAGCTTTAACGGACGTCTCGAGGAAGCTTTCTTT.

This clonotype was counted a few times. The chain recombines TRBV7-9 with TRBJ2-1; no clear D. The V end lost 5 bases, the J end lost 2 bases, and 13 bases lay between the germline ends. This CDR3 contains 15 residues. The germline V gene has CDR1 SEHNR and CDR2 FQNEAQ (reference sequence). CDR3 bases: TGTGCCAGCAGCAGACGGACGGCCACCTACAATGAGCAGTTCTTC. Protein sequence: CASSRRTATYNEQFF. The complete variable domain, with remaining parts taken from reference TRBV7-9 and TRBJ2-1, reads DTGVSQNPRHKITKRGQNVTFRCDPISEHNRLYWYRQTLGQGPEFLTYFQNEAQLEKSRLLSDRFSAERPKGSFSTLEIQRTEQGDSAMYLCASSRRTATYNEQFFGPGTRLTVL.

This clonotype has just a few counts. This chain joins TRBV7-9 and TRBJ2-1; no clear D gene. The V and J ends lost 5 bases and 5 bases respectively, with 10 bases between them. CDR1 SEHNR and CDR2 FQNEAQ come from the germline V gene (reference sequence). The CDR3 runs 13 residues. The CDR3 spells CASSDRNNNEQFF. DNA for the CDR3: TGTGCCAGCAGCGATAGAAATAACAATGAGCAGTTCTTC.

This clonotype was detected a few times. This chain joins TRBV7-8 and TRBJ1-1; D unclear. V lost 5 bases, J lost 5 bases, and 18 bases lay in between. Germline V lookup: CDR1 SGHVS, CDR2 FQNEAQ. The CDR3 contains 15 residues. In DNA form, the CDR3 reads TGTGCCAGCAGCACTAGGGTTAAGGCGAATACTGAAGCTTTCTTT. Its protein product is CASSTRVKANTEAFF.

This clonotype was counted ten times or more. The V and J genes are TRBV24-1 and TRBJ2-3, with D maybe TRBD2 (5 bases). Germline lookup yields CDR1 KGHDR and CDR2 SFDVKD. Trimming left V 4 bases short and J 1 base short, with 11 bases between. The CDR3 extends over 15 amino acids. CDR3 sequence reads: CATSEPGSGTDTQYF. In DNA form, the CDR3 reads TGTGCCACCAGTGAACCGGGGTCTGGCACAGATACGCAGTATTTT.

This clonotype was observed at least ten times. The chain carries TRBV5-1 and TRBJ1-2; D not resolved. V was cut by 2 bases and J by 2 bases, with 10 bases left in between. This CDR3 contains 14 residues. Germline assignment: CDR1 SGHRS and CDR2 YFSETQ. The CDR3 spells CASSFSDGNYGYTF. The CDR3 coding sequence is TGCGCCAGCAGCTTCTCGGACGGAAACTATGGCTACACCTTC. Variable domain in full (rest from reference TRBV5-1 and TRBJ1-2): KAGVTQTPRYLIKTRGQQVTLSCSPISGHRSVSWYQQTPGQGLQFLFEYFSETQRNKGNFPGRFSGRQFSNSRSEMNVSTLELGDSALYLCASSFSDGNYGYTFGSGTRLTVV.

V and J are TRBV29-1 and TRBJ2-2; D is perhaps TRBD2 (5 bases). This CDR3 comprises 11 residues. Trimming left V 5 bases short and J 5 bases short, with 6 bases between. The V gene's germline CDR1 is SQVTM and CDR2 ANQGSEA. The CDR3 DNA reads as TGCAGCGTTTGGACTACCGGGGAGCTGTTTTTT. It yields the protein CSVWTTGELFF.

This clonotype was recorded many times. The chain has TRBV20-1 and TRBJ2-1; 12 nucleotides agree with TRBD2. The germline gives CDR1 DFQATT, CDR2 SNEGSKA (reference sequence). This CDR3 region has 15 residues. J lost 10 bases, V lost 5 bases, and 12 bases had no gene match. As DNA, the CDR3 is TGCAGTGCTCGCTCGCCGGGACTAGCGGGTAACGAGCAGTTCTTC. Translated: CSARSPGLAGNEQFF.

This clonotype was seen at least ten times. The CDR3 is CASSWGQGAYEQYV. The CDR3 DNA reads TGCGCCAGCAGCTGGGGACAGGGGGCCTACGAGCAGTACGTC. The chain is built from TRBV5-1 and TRBJ2-7; 11 nucleotides align to TRBD1. The CDR3 extends over 14 amino acids. The germline gives CDR1 SGHRS, CDR2 YFSETQ. V lost 3 bases, J lost 2 bases, and 1 base stayed unmatched.

This clonotype was seen at least ten times. The chain employs TRBV20-1 and TRBJ2-7, with 12 bases that match TRBD2. The CDR3 consists of 15 residues. The V and J ends lost 3 bases and 6 bases, in that order; junction bases with no gene match: 9. CDR1 and CDR2 from the germline V gene are DFQATT and SNEGSKA (reference sequence). The CDR3 sequence is CSARRTSGMVAEQYF. The DNA of the CDR3 is TGCAGTGCTAGGAGGACTAGCGGGATGGTTGCCGAGCAGTACTTC.

The gene calls are TRBV5-1 and TRBJ2-4; 9 bases align to TRBD1. The CDR3 runs 15 residues. Trimming cost V 2 bases and J 7 bases; bases outside gene matches: 7. Germline V gene sequence: CDR1 SGHRS, CDR2 YFSETQ. CDR3 amino acids: CASSLVQGAVNIQYF. CDR3 nucleotides: TGCGCCAGCAGCTTAGTACAGGGGGCGGTCAACATTCAGTACTTC.

This clonotype has a count of ten or more. V gene TRBV5-1 combines with J gene TRBJ2-1, with a possible D match to TRBD2 (5 bases). CDR1 SGHRS and CDR2 YFSETQ come from the germline V gene. Deletions cut 1 base from V and 0 bases from J, with 17 bases between. The CDR3 runs 18 residues. CDR3 nucleotides: TGCGCCAGCAGCTTGACTAGACCCAACTTGGGCTCCTACAATGAGCAGTTCTTC. Translated, it gives CASSLTRPNLGSYNEQFF.